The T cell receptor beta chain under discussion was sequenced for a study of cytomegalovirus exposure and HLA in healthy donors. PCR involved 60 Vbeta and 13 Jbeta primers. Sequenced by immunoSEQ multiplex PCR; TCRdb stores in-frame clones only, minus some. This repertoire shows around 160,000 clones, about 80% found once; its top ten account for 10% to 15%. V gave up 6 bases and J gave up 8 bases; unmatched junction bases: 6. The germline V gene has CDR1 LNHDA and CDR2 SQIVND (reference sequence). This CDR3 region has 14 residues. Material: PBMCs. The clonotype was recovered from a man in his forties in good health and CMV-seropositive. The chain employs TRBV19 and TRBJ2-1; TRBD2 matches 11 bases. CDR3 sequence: CASRLAGGGDEQFF. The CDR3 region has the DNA TGTGCCAGTAGGCTAGCGGGAGGAGGTGATGAGCAGTTCTTC.